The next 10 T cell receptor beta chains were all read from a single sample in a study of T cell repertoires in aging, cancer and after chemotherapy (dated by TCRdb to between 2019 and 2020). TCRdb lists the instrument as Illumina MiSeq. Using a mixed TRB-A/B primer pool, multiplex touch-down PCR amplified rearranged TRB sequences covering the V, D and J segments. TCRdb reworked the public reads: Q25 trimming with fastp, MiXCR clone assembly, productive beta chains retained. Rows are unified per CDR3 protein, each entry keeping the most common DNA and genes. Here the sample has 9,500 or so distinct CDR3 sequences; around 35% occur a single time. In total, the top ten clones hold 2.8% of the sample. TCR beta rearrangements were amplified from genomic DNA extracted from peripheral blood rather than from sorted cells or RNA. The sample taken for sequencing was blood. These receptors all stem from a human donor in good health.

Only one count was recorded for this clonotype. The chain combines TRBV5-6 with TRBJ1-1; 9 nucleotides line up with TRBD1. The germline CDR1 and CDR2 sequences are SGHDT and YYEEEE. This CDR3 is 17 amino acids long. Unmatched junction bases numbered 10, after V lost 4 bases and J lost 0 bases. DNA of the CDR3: TGTGCCAGCAGCCCGAGTCCCGGGACAGGGATGAACACTGAAGCTTTCTTT. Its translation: CASSPSPGTGMNTEAFF.

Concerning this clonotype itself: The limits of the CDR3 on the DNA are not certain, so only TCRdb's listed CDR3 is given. Here the CDR3 reads CISVPEARGVLAETNTGELFF. This sequence joins TRBV7-5 and TRBJ2-2; TRBD2 reflects the table's D call only, with no check against the DNA. TRBV7-5 is designated a pseudogene. 21 amino acids form the CDR3, both terminal residues included.

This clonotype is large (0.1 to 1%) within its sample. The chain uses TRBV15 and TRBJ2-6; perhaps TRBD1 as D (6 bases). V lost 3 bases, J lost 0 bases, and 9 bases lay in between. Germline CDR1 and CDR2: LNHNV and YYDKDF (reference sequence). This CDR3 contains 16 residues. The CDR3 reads CATSSEQGSGANVLTF. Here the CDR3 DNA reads TGTGCCACCAGCAGTGAACAGGGCTCTGGGGCCAACGTCCTGACTTTC.

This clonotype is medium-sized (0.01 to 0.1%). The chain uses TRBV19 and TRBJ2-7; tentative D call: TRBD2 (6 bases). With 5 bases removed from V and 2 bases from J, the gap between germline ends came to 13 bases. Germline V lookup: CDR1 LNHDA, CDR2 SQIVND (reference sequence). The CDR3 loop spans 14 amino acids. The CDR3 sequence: CASSHRDLTYEQYF. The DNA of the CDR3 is TGTGCCAGTAGTCATCGGGACTTGACCTACGAGCAGTACTTC.

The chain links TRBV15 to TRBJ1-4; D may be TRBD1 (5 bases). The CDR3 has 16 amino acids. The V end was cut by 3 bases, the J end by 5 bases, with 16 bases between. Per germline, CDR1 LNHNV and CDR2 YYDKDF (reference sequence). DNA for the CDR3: TGTGCCACCAGCAGTGCCCCGGGACTGGTGAATGAAAAACTGTTTTTT. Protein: CATSSAPGLVNEKLFF.

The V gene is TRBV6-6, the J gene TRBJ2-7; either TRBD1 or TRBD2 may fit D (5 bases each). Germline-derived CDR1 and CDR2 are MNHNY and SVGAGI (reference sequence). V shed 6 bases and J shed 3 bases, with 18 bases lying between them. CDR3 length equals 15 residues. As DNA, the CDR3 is TGTGCCAGCAGCCCATCCCGGGACGGATACTACGAGCAGTACTTC. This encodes CASSPSRDGYYEQYF.

The chain's CDR3 is CASSYSGSGDDTGELFF. In nucleotides, the CDR3 is TGTGCCAGCAGTTACTCGGGGTCGGGGGATGACACCGGGGAGCTGTTTTTT. The chain carries TRBV6-5 and TRBJ2-2, with a tentative D call TRBD2 (6 bases). This CDR3 contains 17 residues. Trimming stripped 0 bases from V and 3 bases from J, with 14 bases between. Germline CDR1 is MNHEY and CDR2 is SVGAGI.

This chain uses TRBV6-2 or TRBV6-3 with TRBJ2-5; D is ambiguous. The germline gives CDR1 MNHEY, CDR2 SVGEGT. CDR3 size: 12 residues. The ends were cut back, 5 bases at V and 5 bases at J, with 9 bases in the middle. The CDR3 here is CASSPFGETQYF. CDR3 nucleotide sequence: TGTGCCAGCAGTCCGTTTGGGGAGACCCAGTACTTC.

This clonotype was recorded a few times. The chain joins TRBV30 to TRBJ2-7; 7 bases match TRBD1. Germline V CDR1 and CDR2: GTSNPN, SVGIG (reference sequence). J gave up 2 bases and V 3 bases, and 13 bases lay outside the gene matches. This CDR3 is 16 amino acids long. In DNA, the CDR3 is TGTGCCTGGAGCACTAGGGGGCAGGGGTACACCTACGAGCAGTACTTC. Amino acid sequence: CAWSTRGQGYTYEQYF. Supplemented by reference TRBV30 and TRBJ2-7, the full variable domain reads SQTIHQWPATLVQPVGSPLSLECTVEGTSNPNLYWYRQAAGRGLQLLFYSVGIGQISSEVPQNLSASRPQDRQFILSSKKLLLSDSGFYLCAWSTRGQGYTYEQYFGPGTRLTVT.

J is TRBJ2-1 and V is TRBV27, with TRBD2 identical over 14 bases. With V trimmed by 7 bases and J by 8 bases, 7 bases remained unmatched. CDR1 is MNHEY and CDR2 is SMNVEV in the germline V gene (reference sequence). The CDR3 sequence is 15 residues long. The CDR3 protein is CASKKGLAGGDEQFF. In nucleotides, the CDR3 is TGTGCCAGCAAGAAAGGACTAGCGGGAGGTGATGAGCAGTTCTTC.